This T cell receptor (beta chain) was recorded in a study of cytomegalovirus exposure and HLA in healthy donors. General study points: Certain sequence variants were highly shared and formed a cluster, and this cluster was likely a sequencing artifact. Presence/absence analyses rested on an assumption that sequencing depth was roughly uniform across donors. The study put 150 or so TCR beta chains on its list as cytomegalovirus-associated.

Germline CDR1 reads SNHLY; CDR2 reads FYNNEI. The CDR3 has 15 residues. Trimming stripped 5 bases from V and 6 bases from J, with 14 bases between. This clone was observed a few times. The antigen is undetermined. Every donor was a healthy person donating bone marrow. Primers for the PCR totalled 60 Vbeta and 13 Jbeta. The repertoire was sequenced with immunoSEQ multiplex PCR; TCRdb's copy has only in-frame clones and lacks some. The sample shows about 150,000 clones, about 85% of them seen only once. The source is a male donor in good health and CMV-seropositive. The sequenced material came from PBMCs. The gene calls are TRBV2 and TRBJ1-6; possibly TRBD1 for D (6 bases). The CDR3 here is CASSRGAGPNSPLHF. CDR3 DNA sequence: TGTGCCAGCAGTCGGGGGGCAGGCCCTAATTCACCCCTCCACTTT.